This T cell receptor beta chain emerged from a study of blood T cell repertoires in COVID-19. The protocol was immunoSEQ multiplex PCR, while the TCRdb copy is restricted to in-frame clones and leaves out a portion. The table lists approximately 190,000 clones, roughly 84% of them singletons. Concerning this clone: Relative to the germline gene, one junction end is altered; a read error may explain this.

The CDR3 extends over 12 amino acids. Germline CDR1 LNHDA, CDR2 SQIVND (reference sequence). The sequenced sample was PBMCs or T cells enriched from blood (not recorded which). The TCR originated in a woman aged 25 to 39 who had been exposed to COVID-19. The rearrangement joins TRBV19 to TRBJ2-5; D may be TRBD2 (6 bases). The CDR3 region has the DNA TGTGCCAGTAGGGGCGCGGAGGGGCCCTTGGACTTC. This encodes CASRGAEGPLDF.